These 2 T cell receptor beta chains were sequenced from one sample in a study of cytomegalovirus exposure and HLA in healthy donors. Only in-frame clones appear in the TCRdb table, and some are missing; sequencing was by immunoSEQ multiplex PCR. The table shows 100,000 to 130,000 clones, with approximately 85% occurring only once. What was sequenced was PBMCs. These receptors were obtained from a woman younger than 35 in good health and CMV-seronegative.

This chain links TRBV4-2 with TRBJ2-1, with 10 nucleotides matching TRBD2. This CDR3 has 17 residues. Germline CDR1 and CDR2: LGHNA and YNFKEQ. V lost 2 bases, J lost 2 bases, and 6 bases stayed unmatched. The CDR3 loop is CASSQQRGGLTYNEQFF. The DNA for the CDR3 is TGTGCCAGCAGCCAACAGCGGGGGGGCCTAACCTACAATGAGCAGTTCTTC.

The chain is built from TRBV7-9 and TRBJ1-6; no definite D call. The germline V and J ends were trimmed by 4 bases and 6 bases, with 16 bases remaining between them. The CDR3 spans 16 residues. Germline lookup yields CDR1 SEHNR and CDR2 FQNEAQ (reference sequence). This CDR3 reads CASSSTGVSINSPLHF. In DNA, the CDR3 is TGTGCCAGCAGCTCTACGGGAGTCAGTATTAATTCACCCCTCCACTTT.